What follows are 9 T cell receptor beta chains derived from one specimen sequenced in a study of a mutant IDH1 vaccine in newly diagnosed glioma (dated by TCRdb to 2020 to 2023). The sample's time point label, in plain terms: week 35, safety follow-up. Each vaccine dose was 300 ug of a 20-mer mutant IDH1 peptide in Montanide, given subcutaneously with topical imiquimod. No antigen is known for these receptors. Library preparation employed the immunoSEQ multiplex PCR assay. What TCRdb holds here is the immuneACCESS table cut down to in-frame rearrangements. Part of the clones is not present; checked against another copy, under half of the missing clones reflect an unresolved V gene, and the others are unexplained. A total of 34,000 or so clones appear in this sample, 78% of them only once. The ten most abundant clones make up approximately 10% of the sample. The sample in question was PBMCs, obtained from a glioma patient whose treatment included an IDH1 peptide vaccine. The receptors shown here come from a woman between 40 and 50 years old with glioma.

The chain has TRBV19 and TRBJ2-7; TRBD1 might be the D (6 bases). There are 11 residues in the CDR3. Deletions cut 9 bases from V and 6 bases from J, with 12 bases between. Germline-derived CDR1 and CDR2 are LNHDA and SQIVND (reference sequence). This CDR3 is CASSLGGEQYF. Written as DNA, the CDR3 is TGTGCCAGCTCACTAGGGGGCGAGCAGTACTTC.

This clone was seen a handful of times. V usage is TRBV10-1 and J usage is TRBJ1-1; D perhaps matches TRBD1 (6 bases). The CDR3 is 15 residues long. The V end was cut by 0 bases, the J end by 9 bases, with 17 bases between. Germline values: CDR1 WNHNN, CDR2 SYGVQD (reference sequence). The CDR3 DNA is TGCGCCAGCAGTGAGTCGGTAACCAACAGGGAAAAAGCTTTCTTT. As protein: CASSESVTNREKAFF.

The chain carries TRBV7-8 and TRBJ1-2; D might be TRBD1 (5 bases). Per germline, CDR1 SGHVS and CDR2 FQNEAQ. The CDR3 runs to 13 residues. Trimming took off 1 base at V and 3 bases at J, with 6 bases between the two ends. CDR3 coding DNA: TGTGCCAGCAGCTTAGGGGGCTACTATGGCTACACCTTC. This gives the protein CASSLGGYYGYTF.

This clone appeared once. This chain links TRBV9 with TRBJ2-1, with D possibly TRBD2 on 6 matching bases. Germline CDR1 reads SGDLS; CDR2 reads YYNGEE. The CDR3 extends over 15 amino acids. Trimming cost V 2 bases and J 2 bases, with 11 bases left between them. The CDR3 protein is CASSVGGSTYNEQFF. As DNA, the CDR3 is TGTGCCAGCAGCGTGGGAGGCTCCACCTACAATGAGCAGTTCTTC.

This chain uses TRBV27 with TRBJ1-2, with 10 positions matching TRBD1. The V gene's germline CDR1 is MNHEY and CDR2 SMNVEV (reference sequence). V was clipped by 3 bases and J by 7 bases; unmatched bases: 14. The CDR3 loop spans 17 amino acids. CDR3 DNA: TGTGCCAGCAGTTTCAGGAGACAGGGGGCCCGATTTGGTGGCTACACCTTC. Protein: CASSFRRQGARFGGYTF.

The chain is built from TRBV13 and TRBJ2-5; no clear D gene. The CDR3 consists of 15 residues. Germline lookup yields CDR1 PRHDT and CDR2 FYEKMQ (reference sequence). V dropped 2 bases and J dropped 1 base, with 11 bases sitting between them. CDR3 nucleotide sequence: TGTGCCAGCAGCTTAACAGACCCAGGCCAAGAGACCCAGTACTTC. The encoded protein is CASSLTDPGQETQYF.

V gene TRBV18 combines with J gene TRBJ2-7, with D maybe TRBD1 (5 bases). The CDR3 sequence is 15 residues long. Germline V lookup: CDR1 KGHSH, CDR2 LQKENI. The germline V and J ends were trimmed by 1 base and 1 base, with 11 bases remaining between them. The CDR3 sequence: CASSPQQERSYEQYF. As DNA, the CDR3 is TGTGCCAGCTCACCACAACAGGAGAGGTCCTACGAGCAGTACTTC. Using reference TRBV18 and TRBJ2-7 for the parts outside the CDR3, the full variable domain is NAGVMQNPRHLVRRRGQEARLRCSPMKGHSHVYWYRQLPEEGLKFMVYLQKENIIDESGMPKERFSAEFPKEGPSILRIQQVVRGDSAAYFCASSPQQERSYEQYFGPGTRLTVT.

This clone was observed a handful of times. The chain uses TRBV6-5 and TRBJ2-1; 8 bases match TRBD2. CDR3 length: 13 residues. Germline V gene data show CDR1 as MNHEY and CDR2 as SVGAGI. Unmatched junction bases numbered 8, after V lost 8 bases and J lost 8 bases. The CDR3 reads CASHRTSRDEQFF. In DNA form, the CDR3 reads TGTGCCAGCCACCGGACTAGCCGGGATGAGCAGTTCTTC.

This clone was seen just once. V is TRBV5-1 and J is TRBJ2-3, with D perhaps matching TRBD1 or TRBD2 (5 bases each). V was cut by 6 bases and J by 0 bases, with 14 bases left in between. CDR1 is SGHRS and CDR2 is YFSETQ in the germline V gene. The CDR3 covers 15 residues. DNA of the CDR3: TGCGCCAGCAACGACGACGGGACCAGCACAGATACGCAGTATTTT. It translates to CASNDDGTSTDTQYF.